This T cell receptor beta chain was obtained from a study of response to subunit inactivated influenza vaccine (dated by TCRdb to 2016 to 2018). Turning to the overall study: Deep quantitative T cell receptor repertoire profiling was used in the study to track responses to a trivalent subunit inactivated influenza vaccine. General findings and caveats noted by the study authors: The authors suggested that each seasonal influenza vaccination may recruit only a limited number of new T cells.

Libraries were prepared through RT-PCR. Sequencing was carried out with an Illumina HiSeq 2500. Using fastp at Q25 and MiXCR, TCRdb reprocessed the public reads and kept productive beta chains. Every distinct CDR3 protein forms one entry, paired with its most common genes and DNA. The table for this sample lists about 580,000 distinct CDR3 sequences; around 15% of them were counted only once. Roughly 10% of the sample goes to the ten largest clones. This clonotype was detected ten times or more. It lacks a known antigen. No much larger clone exists at a distance of one base, and base qualities are not known. The receptor was derived from a man aged 45 to 65 who received an inactivated influenza vaccine. Donor details come from another sample of the same person, matched by shared clones. Specimen: PBMCs from blood, collected 11 to 12 days after vaccination.

The nucleotide sequence is given as TGTGCCAGCAGCTTAGATTTTAGGTCGCGTACTAACTATGGCTACACCTTC. It encodes CASSLDFRSRTNYGYTF. This chain is built from TRBV7-9 and TRBJ1-2, with an unclear D gene assignment. The CDR3 sequence holds 17 residues, the cysteine and phenylalanine included. Only the CDR3 region is kept as DNA, spanning 51 bases read in frame from base 1. V loses 1 base, J loses 0 bases, and the germline ends lie 15 bases apart. The germline V gene (reference sequence) sets CDR1 to SEHNR and CDR2 to FQNEAQ.